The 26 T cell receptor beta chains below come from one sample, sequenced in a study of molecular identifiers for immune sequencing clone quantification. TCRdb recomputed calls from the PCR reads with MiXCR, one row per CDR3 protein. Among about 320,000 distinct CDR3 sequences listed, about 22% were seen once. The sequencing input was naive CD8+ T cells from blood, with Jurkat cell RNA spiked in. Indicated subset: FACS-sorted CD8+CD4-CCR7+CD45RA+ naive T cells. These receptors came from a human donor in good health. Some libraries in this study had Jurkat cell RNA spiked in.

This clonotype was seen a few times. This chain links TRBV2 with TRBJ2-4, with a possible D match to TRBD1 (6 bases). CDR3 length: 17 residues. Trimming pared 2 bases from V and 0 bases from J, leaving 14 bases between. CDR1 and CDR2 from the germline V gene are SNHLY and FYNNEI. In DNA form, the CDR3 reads TGTGCCAGCAGTGAATTCGGACAGACCGGAGCCAAAAACATTCAGTACTTC. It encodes CASSEFGQTGAKNIQYF.

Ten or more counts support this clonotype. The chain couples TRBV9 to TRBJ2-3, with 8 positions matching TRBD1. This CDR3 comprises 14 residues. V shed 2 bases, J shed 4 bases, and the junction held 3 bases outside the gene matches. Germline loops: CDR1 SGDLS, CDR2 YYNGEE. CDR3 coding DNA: TGTGCCAGCAGCGTGACAGGGGTGCCAGATACGCAGTATTTT. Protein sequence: CASSVTGVPDTQYF.

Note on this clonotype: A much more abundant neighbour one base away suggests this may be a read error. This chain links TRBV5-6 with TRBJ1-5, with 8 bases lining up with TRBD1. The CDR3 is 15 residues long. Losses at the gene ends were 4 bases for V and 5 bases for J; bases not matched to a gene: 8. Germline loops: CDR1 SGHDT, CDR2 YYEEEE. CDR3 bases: TGTGCCAGCAGCCCAGGGGGCAACGGCGATCAGCCCCAGCATTTT. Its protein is CASSPGGNGDQPQHF. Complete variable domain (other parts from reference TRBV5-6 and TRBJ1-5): DAGVTQSPTHLIKTRGQQVTLRCSPKSGHDTVSWYQQALGQGPQFIFQYYEEEERQRGNFPDRFSGHQFPNYSSELNVNALLLGDSALYLCASSPGGNGDQPQHFGDGTRLSIL.

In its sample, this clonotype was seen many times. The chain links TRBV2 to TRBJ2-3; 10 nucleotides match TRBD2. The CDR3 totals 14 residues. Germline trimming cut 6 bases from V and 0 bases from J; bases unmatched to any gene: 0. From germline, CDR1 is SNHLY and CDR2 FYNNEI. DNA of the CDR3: TGTGCCAGCAGACTAGCGGGAAGCACAGATACGCAGTATTTT. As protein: CASRLAGSTDTQYF.

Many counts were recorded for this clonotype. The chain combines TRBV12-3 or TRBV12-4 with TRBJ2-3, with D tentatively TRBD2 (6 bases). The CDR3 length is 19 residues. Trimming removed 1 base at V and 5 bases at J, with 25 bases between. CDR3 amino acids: CASSLEGIREQYSGDTQYF. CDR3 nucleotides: TGTGCCAGCAGTTTAGAAGGGATCAGGGAGCAATATAGCGGAGATACGCAGTATTTT.

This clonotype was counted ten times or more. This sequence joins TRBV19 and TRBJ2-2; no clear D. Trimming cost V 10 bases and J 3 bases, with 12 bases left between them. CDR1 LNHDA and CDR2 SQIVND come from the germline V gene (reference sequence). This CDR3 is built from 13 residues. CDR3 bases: TGTGCCACCTCAGGTTGGGACACCGGGGAGCTGTTTTTT. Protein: CATSGWDTGELFF.

The CDR3 region is CASSHISGTSGGVVSYEQYF. The CDR3 DNA reads TGTGCCAGCAGCCACATTTCCGGGACTAGCGGGGGGGTTGTCTCCTACGAGCAGTACTTC. The chain recombines TRBV3-2 with TRBJ2-7; no DNA check was done on the table's D call, TRBD2. TRBV3-2 is reported as a pseudogene. This CDR3 contains 20 residues.

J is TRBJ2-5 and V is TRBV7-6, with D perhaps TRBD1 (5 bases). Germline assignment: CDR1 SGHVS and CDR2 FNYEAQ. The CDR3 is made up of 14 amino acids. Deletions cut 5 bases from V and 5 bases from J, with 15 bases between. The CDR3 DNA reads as TGTGCCAGCAGCGACAGTTGGGGCGAGGAGACCCAGTACTTC. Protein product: CASSDSWGEETQYF.

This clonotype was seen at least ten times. CDR3 nucleotides: TGTGCCAGCAGCTTATTTTCCCCCAGACAGCTAAACACTGAAGCTTTCTTT. Encoded protein: CASSLFSPRQLNTEAFF. The chain has TRBV7-8 and TRBJ1-1, with a possible D match to TRBD1 (5 bases). The CDR3 is made up of 17 amino acids. V was cut by 2 bases and J by 2 bases, with 18 bases left in between. The germline V gene has CDR1 SGHVS and CDR2 FQNEAQ.

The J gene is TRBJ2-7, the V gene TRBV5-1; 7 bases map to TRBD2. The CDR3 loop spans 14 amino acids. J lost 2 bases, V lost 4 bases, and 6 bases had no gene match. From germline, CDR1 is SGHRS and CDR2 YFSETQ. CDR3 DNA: TGCGCCAGCAGCGTGGGGGGGGTAACCTACGAGCAGTACTTC. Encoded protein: CASSVGGVTYEQYF.

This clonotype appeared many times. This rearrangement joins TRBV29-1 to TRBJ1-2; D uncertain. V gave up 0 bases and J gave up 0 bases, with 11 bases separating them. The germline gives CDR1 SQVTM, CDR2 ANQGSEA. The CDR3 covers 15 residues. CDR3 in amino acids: CSVEDGPKANYGYTF. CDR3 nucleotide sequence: TGCAGCGTTGAAGATGGGCCGAAAGCTAACTATGGCTACACCTTC.

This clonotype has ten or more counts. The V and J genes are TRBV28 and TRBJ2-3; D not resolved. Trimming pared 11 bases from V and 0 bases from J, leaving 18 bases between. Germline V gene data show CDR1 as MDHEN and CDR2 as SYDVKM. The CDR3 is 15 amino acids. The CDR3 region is CAAATLDQSTDTQYF. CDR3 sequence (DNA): TGTGCCGCCGCAACCTTGGACCAAAGCACAGATACGCAGTATTTT.

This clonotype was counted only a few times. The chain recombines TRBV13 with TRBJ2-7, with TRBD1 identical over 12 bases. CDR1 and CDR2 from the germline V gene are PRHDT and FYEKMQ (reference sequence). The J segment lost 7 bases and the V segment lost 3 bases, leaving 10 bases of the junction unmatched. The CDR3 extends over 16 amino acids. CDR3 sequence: CASSLMTGTGGDEQYF. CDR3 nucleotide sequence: TGTGCCAGCAGCTTGATGACCGGGACAGGGGGCGATGAGCAGTACTTC.

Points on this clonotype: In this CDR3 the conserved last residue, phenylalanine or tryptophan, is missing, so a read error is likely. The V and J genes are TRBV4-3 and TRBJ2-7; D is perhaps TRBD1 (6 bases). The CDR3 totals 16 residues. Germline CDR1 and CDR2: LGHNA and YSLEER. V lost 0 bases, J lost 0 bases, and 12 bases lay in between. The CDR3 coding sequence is TGCGCCAGCAGCCAAGACAGGGGCAGGGGCTCCTACGAGCAGTACTTA. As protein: CASSQDRGRGSYEQYL.

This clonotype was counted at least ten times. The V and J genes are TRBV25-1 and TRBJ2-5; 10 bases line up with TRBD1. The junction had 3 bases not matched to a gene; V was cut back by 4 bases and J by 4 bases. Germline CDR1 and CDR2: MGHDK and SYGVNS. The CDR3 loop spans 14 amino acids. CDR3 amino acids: CASSATGGRETQYF. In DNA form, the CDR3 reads TGTGCCAGCAGTGCGACAGGGGGCAGAGAGACCCAGTACTTC.

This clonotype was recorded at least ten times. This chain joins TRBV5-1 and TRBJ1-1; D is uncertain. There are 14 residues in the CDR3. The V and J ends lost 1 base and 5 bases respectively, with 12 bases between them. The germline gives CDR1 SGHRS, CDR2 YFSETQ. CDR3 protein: CASSLKMEGTEAFF. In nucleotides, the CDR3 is TGCGCCAGCAGCTTGAAGATGGAGGGTACTGAAGCTTTCTTT.

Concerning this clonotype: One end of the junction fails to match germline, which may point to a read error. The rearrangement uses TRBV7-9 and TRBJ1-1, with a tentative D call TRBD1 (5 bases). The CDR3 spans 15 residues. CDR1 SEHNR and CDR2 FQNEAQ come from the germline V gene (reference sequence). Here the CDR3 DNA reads TGTGCCAGCAGCTGCCCACCCGCAGGGAACACTGAAGCTCTCTTT. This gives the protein CASSCPPAGNTEALF.

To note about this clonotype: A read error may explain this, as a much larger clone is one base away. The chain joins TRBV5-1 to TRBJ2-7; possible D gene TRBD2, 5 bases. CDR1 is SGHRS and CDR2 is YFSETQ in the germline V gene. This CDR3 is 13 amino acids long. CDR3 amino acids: CASRLELAGEQYF. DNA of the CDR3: TGCGCCAGCCGCTTGGAGCTAGCTGGGGAGCAGTACTTC. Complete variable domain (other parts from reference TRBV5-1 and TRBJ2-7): KAGVTQTPRYLIKTRGQQVTLSCSPISGHRSVSWYQQTPGQGLQFLFEYFSETQRNKGNFPGRFSGRQFSNSRSEMNVSTLELGDSALYLCASRLELAGEQYFGPGTRLTVT.

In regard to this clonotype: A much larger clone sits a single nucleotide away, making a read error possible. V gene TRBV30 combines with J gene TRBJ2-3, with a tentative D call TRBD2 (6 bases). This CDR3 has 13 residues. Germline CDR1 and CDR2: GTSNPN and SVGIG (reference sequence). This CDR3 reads CAWSVLAPDSQYF. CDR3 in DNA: TGTGCCTGGAGTGTACTAGCCCCAGATTCGCAGTATTTT.

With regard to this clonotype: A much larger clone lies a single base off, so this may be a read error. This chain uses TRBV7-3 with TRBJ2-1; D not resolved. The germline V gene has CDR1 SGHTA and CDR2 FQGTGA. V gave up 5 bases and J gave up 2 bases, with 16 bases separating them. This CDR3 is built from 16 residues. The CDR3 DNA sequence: TGTGCCAGCAGCCAAACTGGCGGTAGCCCCTACAATGAGCAGTTCTTC. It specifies CASSQTGGSPYNEQFF.

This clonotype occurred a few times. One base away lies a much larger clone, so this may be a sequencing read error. The CDR3 loop reads CASSQEGVSYEQYF. In DNA, the CDR3 is TGTGCCAGCAGTCAGGAGGGAGTCTCCTACGAGCAGTACTTC. The V and J genes are TRBV6-5 and TRBJ2-7, with a tentative D call TRBD2 (6 bases). Trimming took off 5 bases at V and 0 bases at J, with 11 bases between the two ends. Germline V lookup: CDR1 MNHEY, CDR2 SVGAGI. CDR3 length equals 14 residues.

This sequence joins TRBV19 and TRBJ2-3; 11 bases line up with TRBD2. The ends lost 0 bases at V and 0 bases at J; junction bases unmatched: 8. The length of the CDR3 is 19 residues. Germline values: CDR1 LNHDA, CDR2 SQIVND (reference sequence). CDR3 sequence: CASSIDWPTSGTSTDTQYF. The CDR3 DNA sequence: TGTGCCAGTAGTATAGATTGGCCGACTAGCGGGACTAGCACAGATACGCAGTATTTT.

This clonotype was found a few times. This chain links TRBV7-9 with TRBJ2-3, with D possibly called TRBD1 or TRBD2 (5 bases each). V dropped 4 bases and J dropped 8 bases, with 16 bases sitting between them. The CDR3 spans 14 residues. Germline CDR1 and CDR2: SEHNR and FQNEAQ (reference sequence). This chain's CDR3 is CASSSPGPMGTQYF. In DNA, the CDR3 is TGTGCCAGCAGCTCTCCGGGACCCATGGGTACGCAGTATTTT.

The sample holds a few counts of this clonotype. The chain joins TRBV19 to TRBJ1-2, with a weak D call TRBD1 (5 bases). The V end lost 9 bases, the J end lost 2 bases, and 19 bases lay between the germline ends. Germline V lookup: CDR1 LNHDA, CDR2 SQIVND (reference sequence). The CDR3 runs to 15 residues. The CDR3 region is CASLTAAGTNYGYTF. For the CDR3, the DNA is TGTGCCAGCCTGACCGCCGCCGGGACCAACTATGGCTACACCTTC.

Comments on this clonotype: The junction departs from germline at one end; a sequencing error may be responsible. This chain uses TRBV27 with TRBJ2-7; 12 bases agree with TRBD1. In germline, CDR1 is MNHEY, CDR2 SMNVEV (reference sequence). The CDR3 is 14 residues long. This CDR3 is CASSEGQGAYGQYF. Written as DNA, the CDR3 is TGTGCCAGCAGTGAGGGACAGGGGGCCTACGGGCAGTACTTC.

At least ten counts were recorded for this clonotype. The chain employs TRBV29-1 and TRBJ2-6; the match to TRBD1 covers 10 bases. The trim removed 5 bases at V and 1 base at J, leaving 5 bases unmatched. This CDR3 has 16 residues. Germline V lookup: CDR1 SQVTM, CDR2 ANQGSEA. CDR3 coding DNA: TGCAGCGTTATGGGACAGGGGCTTTCTGGGGCCAACGTCCTGACTTTC. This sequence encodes CSVMGQGLSGANVLTF. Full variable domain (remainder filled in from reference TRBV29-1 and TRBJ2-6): SAVISQKPSRDICQRGTSLTIQCQVDSQVTMMFWYRQQPGQSLTLIATANQGSEATYESGFVIDKFPISRPNLTFSTLTVSNMSPEDSSIYLCSVMGQGLSGANVLTFGAGSRLTVL.